This T cell receptor beta chain was observed in a study of T cells in narcolepsy. Study-level results: Reportedly, autoreactive clonotypes were serially detected in patients' blood but not controls'.

The assay was immunoSEQ multiplex PCR, and TCRdb's table has in-frame clones only and misses some. The sample holds tens of thousands of clones, roughly four fifths seen once. On this clone itself: Antigen: not known.

Germline CDR1 is MGHRA and CDR2 is YSYEKL. CDR3 length equals 13 residues. The V gene lost 4 bases and the J gene lost 7 bases, with 13 bases spanning the gap. The V call is TRBV4-1, the J call TRBJ1-2; no clear D gene. This sequence was found in a human donor in good health. The sample taken for sequencing was memory (CD45RA-) CD4+ T cells from blood. CDR3 loop: CASSPSGVGGYTF. The DNA of the CDR3 is TGCGCCAGCAGCCCCAGCGGGGTCGGTGGCTACACCTTC.